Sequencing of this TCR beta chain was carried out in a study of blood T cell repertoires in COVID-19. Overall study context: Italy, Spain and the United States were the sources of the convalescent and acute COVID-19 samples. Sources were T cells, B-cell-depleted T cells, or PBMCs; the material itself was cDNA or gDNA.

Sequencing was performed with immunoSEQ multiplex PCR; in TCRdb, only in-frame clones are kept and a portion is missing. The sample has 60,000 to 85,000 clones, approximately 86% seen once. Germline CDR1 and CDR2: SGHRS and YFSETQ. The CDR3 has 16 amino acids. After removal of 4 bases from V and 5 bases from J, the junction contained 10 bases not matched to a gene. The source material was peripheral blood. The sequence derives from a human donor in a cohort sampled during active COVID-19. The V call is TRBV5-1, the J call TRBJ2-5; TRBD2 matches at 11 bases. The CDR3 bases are TGCGCCAGCAGCGAACAACTAGCGGGGGCTGTGGAGACCCAGTACTTC. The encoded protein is CASSEQLAGAVETQYF.